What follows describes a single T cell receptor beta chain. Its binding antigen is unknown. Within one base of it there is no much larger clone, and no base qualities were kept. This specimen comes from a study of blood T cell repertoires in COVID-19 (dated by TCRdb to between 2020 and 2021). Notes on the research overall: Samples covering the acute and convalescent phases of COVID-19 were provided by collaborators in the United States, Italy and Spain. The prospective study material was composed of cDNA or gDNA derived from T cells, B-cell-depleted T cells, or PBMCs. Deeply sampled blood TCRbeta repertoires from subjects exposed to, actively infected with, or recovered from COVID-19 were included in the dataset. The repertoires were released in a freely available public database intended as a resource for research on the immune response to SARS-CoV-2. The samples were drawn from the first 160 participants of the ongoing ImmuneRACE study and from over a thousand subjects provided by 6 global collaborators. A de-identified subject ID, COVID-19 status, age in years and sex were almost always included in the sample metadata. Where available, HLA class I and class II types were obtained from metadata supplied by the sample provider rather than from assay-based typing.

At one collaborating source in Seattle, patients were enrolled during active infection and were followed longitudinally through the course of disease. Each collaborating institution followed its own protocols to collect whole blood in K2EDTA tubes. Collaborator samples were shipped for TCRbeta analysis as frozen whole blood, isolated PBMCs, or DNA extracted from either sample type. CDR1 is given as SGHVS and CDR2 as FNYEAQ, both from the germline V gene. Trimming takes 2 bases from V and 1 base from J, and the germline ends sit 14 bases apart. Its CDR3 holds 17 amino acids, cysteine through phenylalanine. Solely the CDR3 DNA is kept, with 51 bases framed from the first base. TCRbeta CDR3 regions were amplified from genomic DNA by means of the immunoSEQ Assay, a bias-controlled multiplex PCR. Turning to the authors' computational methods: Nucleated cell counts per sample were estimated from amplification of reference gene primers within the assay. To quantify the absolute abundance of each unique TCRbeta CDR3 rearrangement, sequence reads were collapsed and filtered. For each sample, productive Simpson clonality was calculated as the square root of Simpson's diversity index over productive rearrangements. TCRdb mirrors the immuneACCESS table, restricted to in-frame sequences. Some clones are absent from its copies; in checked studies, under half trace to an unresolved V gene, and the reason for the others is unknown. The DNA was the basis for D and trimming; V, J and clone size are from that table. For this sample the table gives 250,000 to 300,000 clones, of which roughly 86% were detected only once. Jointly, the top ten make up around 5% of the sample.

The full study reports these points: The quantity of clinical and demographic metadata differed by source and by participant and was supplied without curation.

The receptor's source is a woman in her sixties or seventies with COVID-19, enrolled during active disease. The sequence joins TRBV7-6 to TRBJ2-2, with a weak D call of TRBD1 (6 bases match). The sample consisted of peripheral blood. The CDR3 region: CASSLRPGTRNTGELFF. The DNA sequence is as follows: TGTGCCAGCAGCTTACGACCCGGGACAAGGAACACCGGGGAGCTGTTTTTT.